These T cell receptor beta chains were read from a single sample in a study of blood T cell repertoires in COVID-19. TCRdb's table, derived via immunoSEQ multiplex PCR, lists solely in-frame clones and lacks some. The table records about 240,000 clones, approximately 80% of them present only once. The sequencing sample was made of peripheral blood. These receptor sequences come from a woman aged 18-29 years with acute or convalescent COVID-19. The CDR3 runs from the conserved cysteine through the conserved F or W. A D gene is named only where the DNA matches it firmly. Where a row states a size, it is once, few, many or the class of an expanded clone; other rows omit it.

d_call: TRBD1
j_call: TRBJ2-5
clone_size: .
v_call: TRBV6-5
cdr3_aa: CASRLDRGRETQYF
cdr3_nt: TGTGCCAGCAGATTGGACAGGGGACGAGAGACCCAGTACTTC

d_call: .
j_call: TRBJ1-2
clone_size: .
v_call: TRBV29-1
cdr3_aa: CSVEDKEGGNGYTF
cdr3_nt: TGCAGCGTTGAAGATAAGGAGGGGGGGAACGGCTACACCTTC

d_call: TRBD2
j_call: TRBJ2-1
clone_size: .
v_call: TRBV12-5
cdr3_aa: CASGLVLSGRNRNEQFF
cdr3_nt: TGTGCTAGTGGTTTGGTACTCAGCGGGAGGAACCGCAATGAGCAGTTCTTC

d_call: .
j_call: TRBJ2-7
clone_size: .
v_call: TRBV19
cdr3_aa: CASSTGITGYEQYF
cdr3_nt: TGTGCCAGTAGTACCGGGATTACTGGCTACGAGCAGTACTTC

d_call: TRBD2
j_call: TRBJ2-1
clone_size: .
v_call: TRBV7-7
cdr3_aa: CASSPTPSGSSYNEQFF
cdr3_nt: TGTGCTAGCAGCCCAACCCCTAGCGGGAGCTCCTACAATGAGCAGTTCTTC

d_call: .
j_call: TRBJ2-1
clone_size: .
v_call: TRBV7-7
cdr3_aa: CASSLDGSSYNEQFF
cdr3_nt: TGTGCTAGCAGCTTAGACGGGAGCTCCTACAATGAGCAGTTCTTC

d_call: TRBD1
j_call: TRBJ2-2
clone_size: .
v_call: TRBV3-1/TRBV3-2
cdr3_aa: CASTRARQGSNTGELFF
cdr3_nt: TGTGCCAGCACCCGGGCCCGACAGGGATCGAACACCGGGGAGCTGTTTTTT

d_call: TRBD1
j_call: TRBJ2-1
clone_size: .
v_call: TRBV29-1
cdr3_aa: CSDGQGLDNEQFF
cdr3_nt: TGCAGCGACGGACAGGGTCTGGACAATGAGCAGTTCTTC

d_call: TRBD1
j_call: TRBJ1-2
clone_size: .
v_call: TRBV19
cdr3_aa: CASSILDRGPGGYTF
cdr3_nt: TGTGCCAGTAGTATACTGGACAGGGGGCCGGGTGGCTACACCTTC

d_call: .
j_call: TRBJ2-1
clone_size: .
v_call: TRBV20-1
cdr3_aa: CSASTSYGNNEQFF
cdr3_nt: TGCAGTGCGAGTACTAGTTACGGGAACAATGAGCAGTTCTTC

d_call: TRBD1
j_call: TRBJ2-2
clone_size: .
v_call: TRBV5-1
cdr3_aa: CASSDPGTENTGELFF
cdr3_nt: TGCGCCAGCAGCGATCCCGGGACAGAGAACACCGGGGAGCTGTTTTTT

d_call: TRBD1
j_call: TRBJ1-5
clone_size: .
v_call: TRBV6-4
cdr3_aa: CASRFGTGGFGNQPQHF
cdr3_nt: TGTGCCAGCCGTTTTGGGACAGGGGGCTTCGGCAATCAGCCCCAGCATTTT

d_call: .
j_call: TRBJ1-6
clone_size: .
v_call: TRBV6-2/TRBV6-3
cdr3_aa: CASSYSPERLYNSPLHF
cdr3_nt: TGTGCCAGCAGTTACTCCCCGGAGAGGCTTTATAATTCACCCCTCCACTTT

d_call: .
j_call: TRBJ2-1
clone_size: .
v_call: TRBV13
cdr3_aa: CASSPQGLNGNEQFF
cdr3_nt: TGTGCCAGCAGCCCCCAAGGACTGAATGGGAATGAGCAGTTCTTC

d_call: .
j_call: TRBJ2-2
clone_size: .
v_call: TRBV9
cdr3_aa: CASSKTSNTGELFF
cdr3_nt: TGTGCCAGCAGCAAGACTTCGAACACCGGGGAGCTGTTTTTT

d_call: TRBD1
j_call: TRBJ1-6
clone_size: once
v_call: TRBV28
cdr3_aa: CASSAKTGVRSPLHF
cdr3_nt: TGTGCCAGCAGTGCAAAGACAGGGGTTCGATCACCCCTCCACTTT

d_call: TRBD2
j_call: TRBJ2-1
clone_size: .
v_call: TRBV9
cdr3_aa: CASSFLGLAGINEQFF
cdr3_nt: TGTGCCAGCAGCTTCCTGGGACTAGCGGGAATCAATGAGCAGTTCTTC

d_call: TRBD1
j_call: TRBJ1-2
clone_size: .
v_call: TRBV27
cdr3_aa: CASRPPGGKGYTF
cdr3_nt: TGTGCCAGCAGACCCCCAGGGGGGAAAGGCTACACCTTC

d_call: TRBD2
j_call: TRBJ2-1
clone_size: .
v_call: TRBV10-1
cdr3_aa: CASSKGLAGADGQFF
cdr3_nt: TGCGCCAGCAGCAAGGGACTAGCGGGAGCCGATGGGCAGTTCTTC

d_call: TRBD2
j_call: TRBJ2-1
clone_size: .
v_call: TRBV19
cdr3_aa: CASSIGRYYNEQFF
cdr3_nt: TGTGCCAGTAGTATCGGGAGGTACTACAATGAGCAGTTCTTC

d_call: .
j_call: TRBJ2-7
clone_size: .
v_call: TRBV5-1
cdr3_aa: CASSLRGQSSFWRPESPYEQYF
cdr3_nt: TGCGCCAGCAGCCTCAGGGGTCAATCCTCCTTCTGGCGTCCGGAATCCCCCTACGAGCAGTACTTC

d_call: TRBD1
j_call: TRBJ2-5
clone_size: .
v_call: TRBV11-2
cdr3_aa: CASSLWAQGAETQYF
cdr3_nt: TGTGCCAGCAGCTTATGGGCGCAGGGGGCTGAGACCCAGTACTTC

d_call: TRBD2
j_call: TRBJ2-1
clone_size: .
v_call: TRBV7-2
cdr3_aa: CASSKAGTSDNNEQFF
cdr3_nt: TGTGCCAGCAGCAAAGCCGGGACTAGCGATAACAATGAGCAGTTCTTC

d_call: TRBD2
j_call: TRBJ2-5
clone_size: .
v_call: TRBV29-1
cdr3_aa: CSVGPAGVGTQYF
cdr3_nt: TGCAGCGTGGGCCCAGCGGGAGTAGGGACCCAGTACTTC

d_call: TRBD1
j_call: TRBJ2-1
clone_size: few
v_call: TRBV11-2
cdr3_aa: CASSLGDREQFF
cdr3_nt: TGTGCCAGCAGCTTAGGGGACAGGGAGCAGTTCTTC

d_call: .
j_call: TRBJ1-1
clone_size: .
v_call: TRBV2
cdr3_aa: CASSASLNTEAFF
cdr3_nt: TGTGCCAGCAGTGCTTCGTTGAACACTGAAGCTTTCTTT

d_call: .
j_call: TRBJ1-2
clone_size: .
v_call: TRBV5-5
cdr3_aa: CASSFPVRRGTF
cdr3_nt: TGTGCCAGCAGCTTCCCCGTTCGAAGAGGCACCTTC

d_call: .
j_call: TRBJ1-3
clone_size: .
v_call: TRBV30
cdr3_aa: CAWSVGQTSGNTIYF
cdr3_nt: TGTGCCTGGAGTGTTGGACAGACCTCTGGAAACACCATATATTTT

d_call: TRBD1
j_call: TRBJ1-2
clone_size: .
v_call: TRBV27
cdr3_aa: CASSAPGQGLYGYTF
cdr3_nt: TGTGCCAGCAGTGCGCCGGGACAGGGGCTCTATGGCTACACCTTC

d_call: .
j_call: TRBJ2-5
clone_size: .
v_call: TRBV27
cdr3_aa: CASSLAYQETQYF
cdr3_nt: TGTGCCAGCAGTTTAGCGTACCAAGAGACCCAGTACTTC

d_call: .
j_call: TRBJ1-2
clone_size: .
v_call: TRBV6-5
cdr3_aa: CASSYAPWELNYGYTF
cdr3_nt: TGTGCCAGCAGTTACGCTCCCTGGGAGCTAAACTATGGCTACACCTTC

d_call: TRBD2
j_call: TRBJ2-1
clone_size: .
v_call: TRBV18
cdr3_aa: CASSRGLEGEQFF
cdr3_nt: TGTGCCAGCTCCCGCGGACTAGAAGGTGAGCAGTTCTTC

d_call: TRBD1
j_call: TRBJ1-4
clone_size: .
v_call: TRBV18
cdr3_aa: CASLGQEGEKLFF
cdr3_nt: TGTGCCAGCCTAGGACAGGAAGGTGAAAAACTGTTTTTT

d_call: .
j_call: TRBJ2-7
clone_size: .
v_call: TRBV5-6
cdr3_aa: CASSLNPAEITYEQYF
cdr3_nt: TGTGCCAGCAGCTTGAACCCGGCGGAGATCACCTACGAGCAGTACTTC

d_call: TRBD1
j_call: TRBJ1-1
clone_size: few
v_call: TRBV5-6
cdr3_aa: CASSRVDRDDTEAFF
cdr3_nt: TGTGCCAGCAGCCGGGTGGACAGGGATGACACTGAAGCTTTCTTT

d_call: TRBD2
j_call: TRBJ2-2
clone_size: .
v_call: TRBV10-1
cdr3_aa: CASRPSGNTGELFF
cdr3_nt: TGCGCCAGCAGGCCTAGCGGGAACACCGGGGAGCTGTTTTTT

d_call: .
j_call: TRBJ1-4
clone_size: .
v_call: TRBV9
cdr3_aa: CASSVEGGNEKLFF
cdr3_nt: TGTGCCAGCAGCGTAGAGGGAGGGAATGAAAAACTGTTTTTT

d_call: .
j_call: TRBJ1-1
clone_size: .
v_call: TRBV6-5
cdr3_aa: CASSPRVDTEAFF
cdr3_nt: TGTGCCAGCAGCCCCAGGGTCGACACTGAAGCTTTCTTT

d_call: TRBD1
j_call: TRBJ1-2
clone_size: few
v_call: TRBV5-1
cdr3_aa: CASSTRDRTIYGYTF
cdr3_nt: TGCGCCAGCAGCACCCGGGACAGGACGATCTATGGCTACACCTTC

d_call: TRBD2
j_call: TRBJ2-1
clone_size: .
v_call: TRBV11-2
cdr3_aa: CASSLIAGWGNEQFF
cdr3_nt: TGTGCCAGCAGCTTAATAGCGGGGTGGGGCAATGAGCAGTTCTTC

d_call: .
j_call: TRBJ1-5
clone_size: .
v_call: TRBV30
cdr3_aa: CAWSTLLAGSNQPQHF
cdr3_nt: TGTGCCTGGAGTACCCTATTGGCAGGGAGCAATCAGCCCCAGCATTTT

d_call: .
j_call: TRBJ1-2
clone_size: .
v_call: TRBV6-5
cdr3_aa: CASRLQGSDGYTF
cdr3_nt: TGTGCCAGCAGGTTACAGGGCTCCGATGGCTACACCTTC

d_call: TRBD1
j_call: TRBJ1-6
clone_size: .
v_call: TRBV3-1/TRBV3-2
cdr3_aa: CASSFGQGTGPLHF
cdr3_nt: TGTGCCAGCAGCTTTGGACAGGGTACGGGACCCCTCCACTTT

d_call: TRBD2
j_call: TRBJ2-1
clone_size: .
v_call: TRBV7-9
cdr3_aa: CASSLMKAGVGNYNEQFF
cdr3_nt: TGTGCCAGCAGCTTGATGAAGGCGGGAGTAGGGAACTACAATGAGCAGTTCTTC

d_call: .
j_call: TRBJ1-5
clone_size: once
v_call: TRBV7-8
cdr3_aa: CASSSESGLMNQPQHF
cdr3_nt: TGTGCCAGCAGCTCCGAGTCAGGGCTAATGAATCAGCCCCAGCATTTT

d_call: TRBD1
j_call: TRBJ2-3
clone_size: .
v_call: TRBV4-2
cdr3_aa: CASSLRQGSADTQYF
cdr3_nt: TGTGCCAGCAGCCTACGACAGGGAAGTGCAGATACGCAGTATTTT

d_call: .
j_call: TRBJ1-5
clone_size: .
v_call: TRBV4-2
cdr3_aa: CASSQVSSEDSNQPQHF
cdr3_nt: TGTGCCAGCAGCCAAGTATCTTCAGAAGATAGCAATCAGCCCCAGCATTTT